This T cell receptor beta chain was sequenced for a study of T cell responses to AZD1222 COVID-19 vaccine. Clones were read by immunoSEQ multiplex PCR, and TCRdb kept only the in-frame ones, dropping some. Seen here are roughly 200,000 clones, approximately 90% observed once, and the top ten hold roughly 1.7%. The germline V gene encodes CDR1 MNHEY and CDR2 SVGAGI. J was trimmed by 8 bases and V by 6 bases; bases with no gene match: 10. CDR3 length: 15 residues. Study-level points and caveats: Most donors were white British, females outnumbered males, and clonal diversity was possibly underestimated.

To note about this clone: Its target is not known.

The receptor was isolated from an adult who received the AZD1222 COVID-19 vaccine. The V and J genes are TRBV6-5 and TRBJ1-4, with 9 positions matching TRBD1. The source was peripheral blood, collected 28 days after the second AZD1222 dose. The CDR3 loop reads CASSAYRGRREKLFF. In DNA, the CDR3 is TGTGCCAGCAGCGCTTACAGGGGGCGACGGGAAAAACTGTTTTTT.